Listed here are 17 T cell receptor beta chains from one sample, sequenced in a study of beta chain features in type 1 diabetes. Sequencing targeted expressed TCRB transcripts, as all isolated RNA had been reverse transcribed. TCRdb's table, derived via immunoSEQ multiplex PCR, lists solely in-frame clones and lacks some. The table records roughly 330,000 clones, 8% to 13% of them present only once. Material for sequencing was naive CD4+ T cells from blood. These receptors were collected from a woman in her twenties or thirties in good health.

This clone has only a few counts. The V gene is TRBV9, the J gene TRBJ2-3; maybe TRBD2 (6 bases). This CDR3 has 16 residues. V was cut by 4 bases and J by 1 base, with 16 bases left in between. Germline CDR1 SGDLS, CDR2 YYNGEE. This chain's CDR3 is CASSTSRQRGTDTQYF. The DNA of the CDR3 is TGTGCCAGCAGCACCTCTCGACAGCGGGGCACAGATACGCAGTATTTT.

The chain has TRBV18 and TRBJ2-2; 7 nucleotides match TRBD2. The CDR3 totals 16 residues. The V and J ends lost 2 bases and 0 bases, in that order; junction bases with no gene match: 3. The germline V gene encodes CDR1 KGHSH and CDR2 LQKENI. As DNA, the CDR3 is TGTGCCAGCTCACCAGCTAGCGGTACGAACACCGGGGAGCTGTTTTTT. Amino acid sequence: CASSPASGTNTGELFF.

The chain joins TRBV28 to TRBJ2-1; 10 nucleotides match TRBD1. The CDR3 has 14 residues. Per germline, CDR1 MDHEN and CDR2 SYDVKM. Trimming at V came to 6 bases and at J to 6 bases, leaving 5 bases not matched to a gene. The CDR3 region is CASRPGTGVNEQFF. The CDR3 DNA reads TGTGCCAGCAGGCCCGGGACAGGGGTCAATGAGCAGTTCTTC.

The J gene is TRBJ2-7, the V gene TRBV6-5; the D gene is possibly TRBD2 (6 bases). The CDR3 length is 15 residues. Germline V gene data show CDR1 as MNHEY and CDR2 as SVGAGI. Trimming shortened V by 7 bases and J by 3 bases, and 19 bases separated the two germline ends. CDR3 DNA: TGTGCCAGCATTTGGTCTAGCGTACAGTTCTACGAGCAGTACTTC. As protein: CASIWSSVQFYEQYF.

Only a few counts were recorded for this clone. This chain uses TRBV6-1 with TRBJ2-3; no clear D. The CDR3 totals 11 residues. The germline V gene has CDR1 MNHNS and CDR2 SASEGT. This CDR3 is CATENGDTQYF. The CDR3 DNA follows: TGTGCTACAGAGAACGGAGATACGCAGTATTTT.

This sequence joins TRBV18 and TRBJ2-7, with D perhaps matching TRBD1 (6 bases). V lost 2 bases and J 0 bases, leaving 14 bases between the germline ends. The CDR3 consists of 16 residues. CDR1 is KGHSH and CDR2 is LQKENI in the germline V gene. The CDR3 sequence: CASSPGSETGSYEQYF. In nucleotides, the CDR3 is TGTGCCAGCTCACCAGGGTCTGAGACAGGCTCCTACGAGCAGTACTTC.

The genes are TRBV28 and TRBJ1-5; a weak D match, TRBD1 (6 bases). The germline gives CDR1 MDHEN, CDR2 SYDVKM. This CDR3 region has 14 residues. The V gene lost 4 bases and the J gene lost 4 bases, with 11 bases spanning the gap. The CDR3 protein is CASSSPGENQPQHF. The DNA for the CDR3 is TGTGCCAGCAGTTCTCCAGGGGAGAATCAGCCCCAGCATTTT.

The chain couples TRBV30 to TRBJ1-2, with 7 bases identical to TRBD1. This CDR3 is built from 13 residues. The junction had 9 bases not matched to a gene; V was cut back by 3 bases and J by 8 bases. The germline gives CDR1 GTSNPN, CDR2 SVGIG (reference sequence). For the CDR3, the DNA is TGTGCCTGGAGGACCGACGGGACAGTCGGCTACACCTTC. As protein: CAWRTDGTVGYTF.

This clone showed up just a few times. The chain's CDR3 is CASSSGLQVNEQFF. CDR3 nucleotide sequence: TGCGCCAGCAGCTCCGGCCTCCAGGTCAATGAGCAGTTCTTC. V and J are TRBV5-1 and TRBJ2-1; D not resolved. Per germline, CDR1 SGHRS and CDR2 YFSETQ. Between the trimmed V and J ends, which lost 3 bases and 6 bases, there was a span of 13 bases. The CDR3 length is 14 residues.

This clone showed up just a few times. The V and J genes are TRBV7-2 and TRBJ2-2, with D possibly matching TRBD1 (5 bases). There are 14 residues in the CDR3. V gave up 3 bases and J gave up 7 bases, with 12 bases separating them. In germline, CDR1 is SGHTA, CDR2 FQGNSA. The CDR3 here is CASSFIQGIGELFF. The DNA for the CDR3 is TGTGCCAGCAGCTTCATCCAGGGTATCGGGGAGCTGTTTTTT.

In its sample, this clone was seen a few times. The chain has TRBV5-4 and TRBJ2-5, with TRBD2 identical over 7 bases. CDR3 length equals 15 residues. V lost 4 bases and J lost 1; bases outside the gene matches: 7. CDR1 SGHNT and CDR2 YYREEE come from the germline V gene (reference sequence). The CDR3 DNA sequence: TGTGCCAGCAGCCGTCCGGGACTATCCCAAGAGACCCAGTACTTC. Translation gives CASSRPGLSQETQYF.

CDR3 nucleotides: TGTGCCAGCAGAGCTTACAGGGGCTCCTACGAGCAGTACTTC. Its translation is CASRAYRGSYEQYF. This rearrangement joins TRBV28 to TRBJ2-7, with 7 bases identical to TRBD1. The CDR3 spans 14 residues. The junction had 5 bases not matched to a gene; V was cut back by 6 bases and J by 0 bases. Germline V CDR1 and CDR2: MDHEN, SYDVKM.

This clone was seen a few times. This chain links TRBV9 with TRBJ2-1; TRBD2 agrees at 15 bases. The CDR3 covers 20 residues. Germline V gene data show CDR1 as SGDLS and CDR2 as YYNGEE. Trimming cost V 0 bases and J 9 bases; bases outside gene matches: 16. This CDR3 reads CASSVGTSGRARSLQSEQFF. CDR3 DNA sequence: TGTGCCAGCAGCGTAGGGACTAGCGGGAGGGCCCGGAGCCTACAGAGTGAGCAGTTCTTC.

This clone was counted a few times. This chain uses TRBV7-3 with TRBJ2-3; 8 bases match TRBD1. V was pared by 3 bases and J by 2 bases, with 7 bases of the junction left unmatched. Germline V gene data show CDR1 as SGHTA and CDR2 as FQGTGA. The CDR3 contains 16 residues. CDR3 in amino acids: CASSLTLQGDTDTQYF. CDR3 sequence (DNA): TGTGCCAGCAGCTTGACACTACAGGGGGACACAGATACGCAGTATTTT.

This clone appeared a few times. The chain couples TRBV30 to TRBJ2-2; 9 bases agree with TRBD1. CDR1 and CDR2 from the germline V gene are GTSNPN and SVGIG (reference sequence). V trimming: 2 bases; J trimming: 7 bases; junction bases outside the gene matches: 8. The CDR3 sequence is 15 residues long. For the CDR3, the DNA is TGTGCCTGGAGTACGGGACAGGGCTTGAGCGGGGAGCTGTTTTTT. Encoded protein: CAWSTGQGLSGELFF.

The J gene is TRBJ1-1, the V gene TRBV18, with TRBD1 matching over 7 bases. Germline-derived CDR1 and CDR2 are KGHSH and LQKENI. After removal of 3 bases from V and 1 base from J, the junction contained 8 bases not matched to a gene. This CDR3 comprises 16 residues. CDR3 nucleotide sequence: TGTGCCAGCTCACCCCAGAGGGGGCAGTCGAACACTGAAGCTTTCTTT. Translating gives CASSPQRGQSNTEAFF.

This clone was seen a few times. The chain has TRBV2 and TRBJ2-1, with D possibly being TRBD2 (6 bases). The CDR3 spans 11 residues. The V end lost 4 bases, the J end lost 15 bases, and 13 bases lay between the germline ends. The germline V gene has CDR1 SNHLY and CDR2 FYNNEI. The CDR3 loop is CASSGRAWPFF. The CDR3 DNA follows: TGTGCCAGCAGTGGGAGGGCGTGGCCGTTCTTC.